What follows are 24 T cell receptor beta chains derived from one specimen sequenced in a study of blood T cells in healthy people across ages (dated by TCRdb to the mid-2010s). The library was built by means of 5' RACE. These reads were obtained on an Illumina HiSeq 2500. The second PCR ran for roughly 7 to 12 cycles and used a J-beta primer mix along with a sample-barcoded 5' primer. The raw public reads went through TCRdb reprocessing: fastp at Q25, MiXCR clone calling, in-frame beta chains kept. When rows share a CDR3 protein, they turn into one entry using the most common DNA and genes. This sample gives a few hundred thousand distinct CDR3 sequences in total; 27% of them show up just once. Approximately 17% of the sample lies in the top ten. Sample: blood. These receptors were obtained from a woman in her seventies in good health.

This clonotype has just a few counts. This chain connects TRBV20-1 to TRBJ1-4, with 9 bases identical to TRBD1. V was pared by 4 bases and J by 5 bases, with 2 bases of the junction left unmatched. The CDR3 is 13 amino acids. Germline lookup yields CDR1 DFQATT and CDR2 SNEGSKA (reference sequence). The CDR3 DNA reads TGCAGTGCTACCGACAGGGGGAATGAAAAACTGTTTTTT. It is translated as CSATDRGNEKLFF.

The chain uses TRBV3-1 and TRBJ2-1, with D maybe TRBD1 (5 bases). The CDR3 consists of 13 residues. CDR1 and CDR2 from the germline V gene are LGHDT and YNNKEL (reference sequence). The ends were cut back, 2 bases at V and 5 bases at J, with 7 bases in the middle. The CDR3 spells CASSQMGHNEQFF. CDR3 DNA: TGTGCCAGCAGCCAAATGGGGCACAATGAGCAGTTCTTC.

This clonotype was found once. The J gene is TRBJ1-5, the V gene TRBV12-3 or TRBV12-4; D may be TRBD1 (5 bases). V gave up 4 bases and J gave up 7 bases, with 14 bases separating them. This CDR3 contains 14 residues. The CDR3 region has the DNA TGTGCCAGCAGTTACATAGGGGCGAGGCAGCCCCAGCATTTT. Protein: CASSYIGARQPQHF.

This chain connects TRBV2 to TRBJ1-1, with a possible D match to TRBD1 (6 bases). Germline V gene data show CDR1 as SNHLY and CDR2 as FYNNEI. The CDR3 length is 15 residues. V was pared by 4 bases and J by 6 bases, with 18 bases between. CDR3 in amino acids: CASSGGAGLRAEAFF. The CDR3 DNA follows: TGTGCCAGCAGTGGGGGGGCAGGACTACGAGCTGAAGCTTTCTTT.

This clonotype was found a few times. V and J are TRBV6-2 or TRBV6-3 and TRBJ2-3; 10 bases are a match to TRBD2. CDR1 and CDR2 from the germline V gene are MNHEY and SVGEGT. The CDR3 has 15 residues. J was trimmed by 6 bases and V by 7 bases; bases with no gene match: 10. This CDR3 reads CASKNSGGSLDTQYF. The CDR3, as DNA: TGTGCCAGCAAAAATAGCGGGGGGTCACTCGATACGCAGTATTTT.

The chain links TRBV24-1 to TRBJ2-7; weak D call: TRBD1 (5 bases). V dropped 0 bases and J dropped 2 bases, with 7 bases sitting between them. Germline CDR1 KGHDR, CDR2 SFDVKD. The CDR3 loop spans 14 amino acids. The CDR3 sequence is CATSDLRQPYEQYF. The CDR3, as DNA: TGTGCCACCAGTGATTTGAGACAGCCCTACGAGCAGTACTTC.

The chain couples TRBV29-1 to TRBJ2-3; 14 bases fit TRBD2. Germline lookup yields CDR1 SQVTM and CDR2 ANQGSEA. CDR3 size: 15 residues. Trimming cost V 7 bases and J 7 bases; bases outside gene matches: 10. The CDR3 DNA follows: TGCAGCGCGAAGAGGACTAGCGGGGGGACCTATACGCAGTATTTT. Protein: CSAKRTSGGTYTQYF.

J is TRBJ1-6 and V is TRBV3-1; tentatively, D is TRBD1 (5 bases). CDR1 LGHDT and CDR2 YNNKEL come from the germline V gene (reference sequence). Between the trimmed V and J ends, which lost 8 bases and 7 bases, there was a span of 12 bases. The CDR3 has 13 residues. CDR3 loop: CASRGFTNSPLHF. The CDR3 DNA is TGTGCCAGCCGGGGCTTTACAAATTCACCCCTCCACTTT.

The chain links TRBV6-5 to TRBJ2-6, with D maybe TRBD2 (6 bases). Trimming left V 2 bases short and J 0 bases short, with 17 bases between. Germline CDR1 MNHEY, CDR2 SVGAGI. This CDR3 has 19 amino acids. The CDR3 region has the DNA TGTGCCAGCAGTTACCCGGGAGCCCCGCGCGGCTCTGGGGCCAACGTCCTGACTTTC. Amino acid sequence: CASSYPGAPRGSGANVLTF.

This clonotype was seen ten or more times. J is TRBJ2-5 and V is TRBV18, with D uncertain. Germline CDR1 KGHSH, CDR2 LQKENI. V lost 3 bases to trimming and J lost 2 bases, with 4 bases between them. The CDR3 extends over 12 amino acids. This CDR3 reads CASSPEQETQYF. CDR3 nucleotides: TGTGCCAGCTCACCGGAGCAAGAGACCCAGTACTTC. Full variable domain (missing parts from reference TRBV18 and TRBJ2-5): NAGVMQNPRHLVRRRGQEARLRCSPMKGHSHVYWYRQLPEEGLKFMVYLQKENIIDESGMPKERFSAEFPKEGPSILRIQQVVRGDSAAYFCASSPEQETQYFGPGTRLLVL.

This clonotype was counted only a few times. The chain recombines TRBV4-1 with TRBJ1-6, with D possibly being TRBD1 (6 bases). This CDR3 region has 17 residues. Trimming stripped 5 bases from V and 10 bases from J, with 24 bases between. Per germline, CDR1 MGHRA and CDR2 YSYEKL. CDR3 in amino acids: CASSLSKQGKGGSPLHF. CDR3 bases: TGCGCCAGCAGCTTAAGCAAACAGGGCAAAGGTGGATCACCCCTCCACTTT.

This clonotype appeared a few times. The chain joins TRBV9 to TRBJ2-5; D unresolved. V was cut by 0 bases and J by 3 bases, with 12 bases left in between. The CDR3 length is 15 residues. The germline CDR1 and CDR2 sequences are SGDLS and YYNGEE. The CDR3 coding sequence is TGTGCCAGCAGCGTAGCTGCCGGGCCTGAAGAGACCCAGTACTTC. It encodes CASSVAAGPEETQYF.

The sample holds a few counts of this clonotype. The rearrangement uses TRBV28 and TRBJ1-1; no clear D. The CDR3 is made up of 12 amino acids. Trimming removed 6 bases at V and 4 bases at J, with 9 bases between. Germline-derived CDR1 and CDR2 are MDHEN and SYDVKM. The CDR3: CASRFAGTEAFF. DNA for the CDR3: TGTGCCAGCAGGTTCGCGGGCACTGAAGCTTTCTTT.

This chain joins TRBV9 and TRBJ2-3; 10 bases fit TRBD2. J gave up 11 bases and V 0 bases, and 9 bases lay outside the gene matches. Germline CDR1 and CDR2: SGDLS and YYNGEE. The CDR3 has 15 amino acids. The CDR3 DNA sequence: TGTGCCAGCAGCGTAGCAACTAGCGGGGCATCGGGGCAGTATTTT. Its translation: CASSVATSGASGQYF.

This chain uses TRBV29-1 with TRBJ2-5; 7 bases agree with TRBD1. The CDR3 is 15 residues long. The V segment lost 4 bases and the J segment 5 bases; nucleotides outside the gene matches: 13. The germline gives CDR1 SQVTM, CDR2 ANQGSEA. CDR3 DNA: TGCAGCGTTGTCGGACGACAGGGCTATTTCGAGACCCAGTACTTC. Translating it yields CSVVGRQGYFETQYF.

This clonotype has a count of ten or more. The CDR3 sequence is CASSAALAQYF. CDR3 coding DNA: TGTGCCAGCAGCGCCGCCTTGGCCCAGTACTTC. The V and J genes are TRBV11-3 and TRBJ2-5, with unresolved D. The germline V gene encodes CDR1 SGHNT and CDR2 YENEEA. There are 11 residues in the CDR3. The ends were cut back, 5 bases at V and 9 bases at J, with 10 bases in the middle.

V usage is TRBV7-2 and J usage is TRBJ2-2; D might be TRBD1 or TRBD2, each matching 5 bases. Trimming stripped 4 bases from V and 4 bases from J, with 22 bases between. Germline V gene sequence: CDR1 SGHTA, CDR2 FQGNSA. The CDR3 runs 18 residues. The CDR3 loop is CASSSPQGRNMGTGELFF. CDR3 DNA: TGTGCCAGCAGCTCGCCCCAGGGACGCAACATGGGCACCGGGGAGCTGTTTTTT.

V is TRBV6-2 or TRBV6-3 and J is TRBJ1-4, with no clear D. This CDR3 contains 14 residues. Per germline, CDR1 MNHEY and CDR2 SVGEGT. The V and J ends lost 7 bases and 7 bases respectively, with 16 bases between them. The DNA for the CDR3 is TGTGCCAGCACCTCCGGAACATTGGTTGAAAAACTGTTTTTT. It specifies CASTSGTLVEKLFF.

This clonotype was seen a single time. V usage is TRBV15 and J usage is TRBJ2-7; D gene uncertain. The V gene lost 1 base and the J gene lost 0 bases, with 4 bases spanning the gap. This CDR3 comprises 13 residues. CDR1 and CDR2 from the germline V gene are LNHNV and YYDKDF (reference sequence). CDR3 DNA sequence: TGTGCCACCAGCAGAGTGGACTCCTACGAGCAGTACTTC. Protein: CATSRVDSYEQYF.

About this clonotype itself: A read error may produce the germline difference seen at one junction end. This sequence joins TRBV27 and TRBJ2-3, with TRBD2 matching 8 bases. Germline values: CDR1 MNHEY, CDR2 SMNVEV (reference sequence). This CDR3 region has 16 residues. For the CDR3, the DNA is TGTGCCAGCAGCCCCTTGAGCGGGGGCCGACCAGACACGCAGTATTTT. It translates to CASSPLSGGRPDTQYF.

There are a few counts of this clonotype. V and J are TRBV20-1 and TRBJ2-1; 7 bases map to TRBD1. The CDR3 sequence is 14 residues long. CDR1 is DFQATT and CDR2 is SNEGSKA in the germline V gene (reference sequence). Trimming removed 8 bases from V and 2 bases from J; junction bases left unmatched: 9. The CDR3 coding sequence is TGCAGTTACAAACCTCAGGGGGCCTACAATGAGCAGTTCTTC. Translation gives CSYKPQGAYNEQFF.

Turning to this clonotype: One end of the junction fails to match germline, which may point to a read error. The V and J genes are TRBV4-2 and TRBJ2-5; D remains unclear. The CDR3 spans 13 residues. Germline CDR1 is LGHNA and CDR2 is YNFKEQ. DNA for the CDR3: TGTGCCAGCAGACAAGCCAGCAGGGAGACCCAGTACTTC. Protein sequence: CASRQASRETQYF.

This clonotype was seen more than once but under ten times. The chain employs TRBV6-2 or TRBV6-3 and TRBJ1-5; 8 bases fit TRBD1. There are 15 residues in the CDR3. Germline V gives CDR1 MNHEY, CDR2 SVGEGT. The trim removed 2 bases at V and 4 bases at J, leaving 4 bases unmatched. The CDR3: CASSYAGQGNQPQHF. CDR3 DNA sequence: TGTGCCAGCAGTTACGCAGGACAGGGAAATCAGCCCCAGCATTTT.

This clonotype came up a few times. V gene TRBV15 combines with J gene TRBJ1-5; maybe TRBD1 (5 bases). CDR1 and CDR2 (germline): LNHNV, YYDKDF (reference sequence). The V end lost 1 base, the J end lost 7 bases, and 14 bases lay between the germline ends. This CDR3 has 15 residues. CDR3 coding DNA: TGTGCCACCAGCAGAGGAAGGGGTGGGGAACAGCCCCAGCATTTT. It encodes CATSRGRGGEQPQHF.